This T cell receptor (beta chain) was sequenced during a study of Graves' ophthalmopathy and Graves' hyperthyroidism. Clinical symptoms and serum thyroxine were used for diagnosis; TRAb, thyroid ultrasound and orbital computed tomography were also relied on. This clonotype was detected once. The TCR beta CDR3 regions underwent amplification from RNA transcripts. An opening RT-PCR round employed HTBI primers and preceded a second-round multiplex PCR. TCRdb used MiXCR to reprocess the multiplex PCR reads, holding one entry per CDR3 protein. Among a few hundred thousand distinct CDR3 sequences listed, roughly a sixth were seen once. This CDR3 comprises 11 residues. V was shortened by 5 bases and J by 3 bases, with 7 bases between the two germline ends. The V gene's germline CDR1 is DFQATT and CDR2 SNEGSKA (reference sequence).

This chain uses TRBV20-1 with TRBJ1-1; D remains unclear. This receptor was identified in an adult woman with stable Graves' hyperthyroidism. Source material: peripheral blood. CDR3 sequence (DNA): TGCAGTGCTTCCTCGGACACTGAAGCTTTCTTT. Amino acids: CSASSDTEAFF.